This T cell receptor (beta chain) came from a study of Tregs in tolerant kidney transplant recipients. Study-level points and caveats: This study did not directly address biological reproducibility.

In the case of this clone: Its specificity is unknown.

Repertoires were generated with immunoSEQ multiplex PCR, while TCRdb's copy carries only in-frame clones and drops some. The sample lists about 240,000 clones, roughly 80% occurring once. Germline V CDR1 and CDR2: SGHRS, YFSETQ. V dropped 4 bases and J dropped 5 bases, with 15 bases sitting between them. The CDR3 totals 14 residues. The sequenced sample consisted of CD4+ T cells from blood. The clonotype originates from a human donor in good health. The V and J genes are TRBV5-1 and TRBJ2-5, with D maybe TRBD2 (6 bases). The CDR3 reads CASSPIDSGETQYF. The CDR3 nucleotides read TGCGCCAGCAGCCCTATCGACAGCGGGGAGACCCAGTACTTC. The full variable domain, in which reference TRBV5-1 and TRBJ2-5 provide the parts outside the CDR3, is KAGVTQTPRYLIKTRGQQVTLSCSPISGHRSVSWYQQTPGQGLQFLFEYFSETQRNKGNFPGRFSGRQFSNSRSEMNVSTLELGDSALYLCASSPIDSGETQYFGPGTRLLVL.